This TCR beta chain is from a study of T cells in Graves' hyperthyroidism and ophthalmopathy. This CDR3 spans 15 amino acids. Deletions cut 1 base from V and 2 bases from J, with 12 bases between. Germline CDR1 reads DFQATT; CDR2 reads SNEGSKA (reference sequence). This clonotype was picked up many times. Authors of the study amplified TCR beta CDR3 regions from RNA transcripts. With the HTBI primer set, the TCR CDR3 went through a first round of RT-PCR. TCRdb passed the multiplex PCR reads through MiXCR, listing each CDR3 protein once. The sample consists of under 350,000 distinct CDR3 sequences, roughly 13% of them appearing once.

The V call is TRBV20-1, the J call TRBJ1-5, with D hard to call. The receptor's source is a woman in her thirties or forties with Graves' ophthalmopathy. The specimen sequenced was blood. The CDR3 loop reads CSARVISGGNQPQHF. The CDR3 nucleotides read TGCAGTGCTAGAGTTATCTCCGGGGGCAATCAGCCCCAGCATTTT.